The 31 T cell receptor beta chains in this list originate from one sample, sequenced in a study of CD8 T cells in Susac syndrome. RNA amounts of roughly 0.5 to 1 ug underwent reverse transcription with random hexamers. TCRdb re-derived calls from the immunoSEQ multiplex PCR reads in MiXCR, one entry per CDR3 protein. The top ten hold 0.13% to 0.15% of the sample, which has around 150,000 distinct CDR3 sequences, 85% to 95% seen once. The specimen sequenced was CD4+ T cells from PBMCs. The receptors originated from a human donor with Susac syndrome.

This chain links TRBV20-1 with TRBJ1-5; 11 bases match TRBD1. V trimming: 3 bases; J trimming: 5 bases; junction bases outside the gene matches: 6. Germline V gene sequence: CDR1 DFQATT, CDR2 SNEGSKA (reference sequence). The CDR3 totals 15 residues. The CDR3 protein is CSASRSGQGDQPQHF. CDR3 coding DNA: TGCAGTGCTAGTCGTTCGGGACAGGGGGATCAGCCCCAGCATTTT.

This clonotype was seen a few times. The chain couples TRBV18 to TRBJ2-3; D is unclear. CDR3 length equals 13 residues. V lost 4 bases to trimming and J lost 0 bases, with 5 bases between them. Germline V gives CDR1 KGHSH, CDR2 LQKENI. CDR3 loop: CASSRSSTDTQYF. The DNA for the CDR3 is TGTGCCAGCTCACGTTCTAGCACAGATACGCAGTATTTT.

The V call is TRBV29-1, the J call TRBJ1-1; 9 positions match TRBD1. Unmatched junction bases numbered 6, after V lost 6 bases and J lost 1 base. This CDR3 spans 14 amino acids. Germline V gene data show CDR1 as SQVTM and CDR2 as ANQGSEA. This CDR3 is CSVESDRGNTEAFF. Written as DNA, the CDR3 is TGCAGCGTCGAATCGGACAGGGGGAACACTGAAGCTTTCTTT.

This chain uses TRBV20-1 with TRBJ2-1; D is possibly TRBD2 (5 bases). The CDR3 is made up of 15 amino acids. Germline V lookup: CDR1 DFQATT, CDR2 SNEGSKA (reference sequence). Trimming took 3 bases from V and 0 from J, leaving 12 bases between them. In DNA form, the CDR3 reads TGCAGTGCTAGTGGTAGCGTCTACTCCTACAATGAGCAGTTCTTC. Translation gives CSASGSVYSYNEQFF.

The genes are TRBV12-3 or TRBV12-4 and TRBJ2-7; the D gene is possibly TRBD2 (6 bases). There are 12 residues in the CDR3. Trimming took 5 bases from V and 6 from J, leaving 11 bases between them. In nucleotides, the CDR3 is TGTGCCAGCAGTCCCTCCGGGGGCGAGCAGTACTTC. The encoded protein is CASSPSGGEQYF.

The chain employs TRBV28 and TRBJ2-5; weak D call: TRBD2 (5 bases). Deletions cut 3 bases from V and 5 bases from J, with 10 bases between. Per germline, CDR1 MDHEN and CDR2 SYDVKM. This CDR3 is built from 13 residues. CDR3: CASSFRGQETQYF. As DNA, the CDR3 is TGTGCCAGCAGTTTTCGGGGTCAGGAGACCCAGTACTTC.

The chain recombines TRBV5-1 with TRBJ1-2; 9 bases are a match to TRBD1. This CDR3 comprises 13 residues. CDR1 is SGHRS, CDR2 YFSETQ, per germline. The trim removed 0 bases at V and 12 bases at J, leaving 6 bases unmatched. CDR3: CASSLVSGQGDTF. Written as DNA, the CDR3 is TGCGCCAGCAGCTTGGTTTCGGGACAGGGAGACACCTTC.

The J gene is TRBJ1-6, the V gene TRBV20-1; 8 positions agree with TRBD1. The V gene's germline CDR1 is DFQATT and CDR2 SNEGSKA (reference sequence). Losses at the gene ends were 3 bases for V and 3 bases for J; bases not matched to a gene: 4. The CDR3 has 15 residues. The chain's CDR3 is CSARDRDGYNSPLHF. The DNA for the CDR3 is TGCAGTGCTAGGGACAGGGACGGCTATAATTCACCCCTCCACTTT.

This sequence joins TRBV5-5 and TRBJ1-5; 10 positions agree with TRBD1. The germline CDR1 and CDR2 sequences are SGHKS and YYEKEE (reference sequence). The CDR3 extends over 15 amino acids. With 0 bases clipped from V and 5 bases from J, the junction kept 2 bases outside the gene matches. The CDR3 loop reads CASSLAGTGDQPQHF. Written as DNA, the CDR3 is TGTGCCAGCAGCTTGGCCGGGACAGGGGATCAGCCCCAGCATTTT.

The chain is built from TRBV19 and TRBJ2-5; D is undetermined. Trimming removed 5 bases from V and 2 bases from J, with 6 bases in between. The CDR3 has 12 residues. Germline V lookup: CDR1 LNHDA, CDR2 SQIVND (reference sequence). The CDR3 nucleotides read TGTGCCAGTAGTGGTCTACAAGAGACCCAGTACTTC. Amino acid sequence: CASSGLQETQYF.

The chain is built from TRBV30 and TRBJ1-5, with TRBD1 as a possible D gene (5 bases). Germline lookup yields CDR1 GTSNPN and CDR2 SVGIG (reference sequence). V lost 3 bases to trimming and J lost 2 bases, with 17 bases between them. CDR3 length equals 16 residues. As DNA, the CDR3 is TGTGCCTGGAGCGGCAGGGTCCTGGATGGCAATCAGCCCCAGCATTTT. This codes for CAWSGRVLDGNQPQHF.

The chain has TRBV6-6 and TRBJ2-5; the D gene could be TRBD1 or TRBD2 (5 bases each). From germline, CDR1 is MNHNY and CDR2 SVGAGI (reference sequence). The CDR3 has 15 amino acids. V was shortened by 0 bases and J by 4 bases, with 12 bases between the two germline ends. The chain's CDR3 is CASSYSMRGGETQYF. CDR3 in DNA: TGTGCCAGCAGTTACTCGATGAGGGGTGGAGAGACCCAGTACTTC.

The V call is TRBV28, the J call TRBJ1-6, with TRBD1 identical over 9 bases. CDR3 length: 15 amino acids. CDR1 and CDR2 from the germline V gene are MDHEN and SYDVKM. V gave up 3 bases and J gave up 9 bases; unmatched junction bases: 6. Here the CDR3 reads CASSFWDRVTSPLHF. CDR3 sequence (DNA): TGTGCCAGCAGTTTTTGGGACAGGGTTACTTCACCCCTCCACTTT. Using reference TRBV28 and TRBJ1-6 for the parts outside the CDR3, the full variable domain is DVKVTQSSRYLVKRTGEKVFLECVQDMDHENMFWYRQDPGLGLRLIYFSYDVKMKEKGDIPEGYSVSREKKERFSLILESASTNQTSMYLCASSFWDRVTSPLHFGNGTRLTVT.

CDR3 bases: TGCAGCGTTGAAGTTGCAGGGGCCACCCAGTACTTC. Encoded protein: CSVEVAGATQYF. This sequence joins TRBV29-1 and TRBJ2-5; D may be TRBD1 (6 bases). Between the trimmed V and J ends, which lost 1 base and 8 bases, there was a span of 11 bases. The germline CDR1 and CDR2 sequences are SQVTM and ANQGSEA. This CDR3 is built from 12 residues.

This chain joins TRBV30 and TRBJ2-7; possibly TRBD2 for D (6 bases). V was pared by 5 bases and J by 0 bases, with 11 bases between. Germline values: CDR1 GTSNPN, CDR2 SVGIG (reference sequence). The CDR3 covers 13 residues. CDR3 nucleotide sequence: TGTGCCTGGGGAGAGGACTACTCCTACGAGCAGTACTTC. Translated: CAWGEDYSYEQYF.

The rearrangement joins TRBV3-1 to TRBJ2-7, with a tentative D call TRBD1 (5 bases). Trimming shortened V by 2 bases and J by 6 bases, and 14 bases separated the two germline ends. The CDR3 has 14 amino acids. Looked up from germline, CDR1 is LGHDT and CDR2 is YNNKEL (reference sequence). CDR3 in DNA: TGTGCCAGCAGCCAAAACAGGATCGCCCGCGAGCAGTACTTC. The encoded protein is CASSQNRIAREQYF.

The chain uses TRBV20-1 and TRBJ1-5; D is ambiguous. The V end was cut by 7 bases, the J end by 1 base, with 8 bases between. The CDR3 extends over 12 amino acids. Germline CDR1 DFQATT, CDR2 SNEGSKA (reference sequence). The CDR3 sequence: CSGGGSNQPQHF. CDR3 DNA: TGCAGTGGTGGCGGGAGCAATCAGCCCCAGCATTTT.

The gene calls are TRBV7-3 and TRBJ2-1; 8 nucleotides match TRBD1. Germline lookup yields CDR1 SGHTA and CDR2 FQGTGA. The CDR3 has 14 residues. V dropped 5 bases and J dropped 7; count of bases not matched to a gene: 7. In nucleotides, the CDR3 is TGTGCCAGCAGCATCGGACAGGGTGTGAATGAGCAGTTCTTC. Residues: CASSIGQGVNEQFF.

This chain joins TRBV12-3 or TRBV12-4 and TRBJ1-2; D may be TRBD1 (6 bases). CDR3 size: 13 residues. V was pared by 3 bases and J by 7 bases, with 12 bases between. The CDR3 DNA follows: TGTGCCAGCAGTTTTGCACAGGGAGGTGGCTACACCTTC. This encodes CASSFAQGGGYTF.

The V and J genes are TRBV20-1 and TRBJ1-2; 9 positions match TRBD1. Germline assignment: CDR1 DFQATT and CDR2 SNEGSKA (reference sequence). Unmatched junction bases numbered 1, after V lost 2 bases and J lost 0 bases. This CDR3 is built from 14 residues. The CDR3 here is CSARNRGPNYGYTF. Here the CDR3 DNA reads TGCAGTGCTAGAAACAGGGGGCCTAACTATGGCTACACCTTC.

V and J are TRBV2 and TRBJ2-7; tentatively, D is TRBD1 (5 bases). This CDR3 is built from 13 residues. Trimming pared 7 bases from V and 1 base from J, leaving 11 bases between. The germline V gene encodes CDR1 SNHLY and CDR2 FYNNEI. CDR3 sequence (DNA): TGTGCCAGCAAACAGGACCGATCCTACGAGCAGTACTTC. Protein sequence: CASKQDRSYEQYF.

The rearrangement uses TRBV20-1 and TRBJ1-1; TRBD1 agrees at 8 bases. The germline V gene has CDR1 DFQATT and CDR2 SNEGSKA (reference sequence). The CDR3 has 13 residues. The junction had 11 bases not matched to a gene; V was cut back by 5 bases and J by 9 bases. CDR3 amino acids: CSAARTGRSQAFF. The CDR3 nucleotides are TGCAGTGCTGCCCGGACAGGGAGGTCGCAAGCTTTCTTT.

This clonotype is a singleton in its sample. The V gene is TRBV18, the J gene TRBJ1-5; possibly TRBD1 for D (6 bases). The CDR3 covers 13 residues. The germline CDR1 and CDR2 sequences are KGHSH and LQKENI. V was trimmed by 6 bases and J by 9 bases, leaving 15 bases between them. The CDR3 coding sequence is TGTGCCAGCTCCGCGGTGGAACAGGGGCCCCAGCATTTT. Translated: CASSAVEQGPQHF.

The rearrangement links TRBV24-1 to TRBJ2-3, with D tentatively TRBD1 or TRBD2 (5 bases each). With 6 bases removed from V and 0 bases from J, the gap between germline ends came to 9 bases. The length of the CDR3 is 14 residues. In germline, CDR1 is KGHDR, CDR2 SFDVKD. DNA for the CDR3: TGTGCCACCAGTCCGGGGCAGAGCACAGATACGCAGTATTTT. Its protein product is CATSPGQSTDTQYF.

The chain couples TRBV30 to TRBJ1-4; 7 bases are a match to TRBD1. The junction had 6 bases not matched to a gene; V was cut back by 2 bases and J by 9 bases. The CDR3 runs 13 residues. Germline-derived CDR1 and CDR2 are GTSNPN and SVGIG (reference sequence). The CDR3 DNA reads TGTGCCTGGAGTTACAGGGGAAGGCAAAAACTGTTTTTT. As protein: CAWSYRGRQKLFF.

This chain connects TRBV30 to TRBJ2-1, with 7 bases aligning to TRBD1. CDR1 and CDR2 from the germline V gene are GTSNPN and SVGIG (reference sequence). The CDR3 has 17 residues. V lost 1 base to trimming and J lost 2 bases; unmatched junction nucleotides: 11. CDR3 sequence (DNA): TGTGCCTGGAGTGGCTTTTCGGAGCAGGGGGCCTACAATGAGCAGTTCTTC. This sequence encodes CAWSGFSEQGAYNEQFF. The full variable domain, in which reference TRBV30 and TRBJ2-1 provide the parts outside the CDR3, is SQTIHQWPATLVQPVGSPLSLECTVEGTSNPNLYWYRQAAGRGLQLLFYSVGIGQISSEVPQNLSASRPQDRQFILSSKKLLLSDSGFYLCAWSGFSEQGAYNEQFFGPGTRLTVL.

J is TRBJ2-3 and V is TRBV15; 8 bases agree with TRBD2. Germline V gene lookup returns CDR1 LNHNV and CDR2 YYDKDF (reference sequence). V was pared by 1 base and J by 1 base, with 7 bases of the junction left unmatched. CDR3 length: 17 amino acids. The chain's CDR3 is CATSRVLQLAGTDTQYF. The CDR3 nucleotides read TGTGCCACCAGCAGAGTTTTGCAACTAGCGGGCACAGATACGCAGTATTTT.

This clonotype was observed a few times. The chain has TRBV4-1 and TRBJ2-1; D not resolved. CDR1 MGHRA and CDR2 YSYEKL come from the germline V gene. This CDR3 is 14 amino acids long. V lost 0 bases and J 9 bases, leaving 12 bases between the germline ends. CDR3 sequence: CASSQDSIRSEQFF. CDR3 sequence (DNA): TGCGCCAGCAGCCAAGACTCCATTCGGAGTGAGCAGTTCTTC.

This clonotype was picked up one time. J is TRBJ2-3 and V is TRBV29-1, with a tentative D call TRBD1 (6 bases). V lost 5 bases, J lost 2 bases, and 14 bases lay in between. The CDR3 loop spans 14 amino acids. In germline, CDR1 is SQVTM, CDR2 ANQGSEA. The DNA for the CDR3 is TGCAGCGTTAGCAGGGGCCCAACCACAGATACGCAGTATTTT. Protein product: CSVSRGPTTDTQYF.

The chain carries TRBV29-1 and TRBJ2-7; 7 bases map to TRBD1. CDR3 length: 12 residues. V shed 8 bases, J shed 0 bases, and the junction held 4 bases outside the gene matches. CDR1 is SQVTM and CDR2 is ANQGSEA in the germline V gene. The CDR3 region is CSYRDSSYEQYF. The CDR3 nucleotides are TGCAGCTACCGGGACAGCTCCTACGAGCAGTACTTC.

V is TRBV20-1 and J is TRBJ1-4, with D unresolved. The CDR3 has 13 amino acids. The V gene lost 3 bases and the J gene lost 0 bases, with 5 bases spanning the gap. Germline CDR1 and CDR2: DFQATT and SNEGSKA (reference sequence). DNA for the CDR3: TGCAGTGCTAGCCGGGCAACTAATGAAAAACTGTTTTTT. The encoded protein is CSASRATNEKLFF.